The 24 T cell receptor beta chains in this list originate from one sample, sequenced in a study of T cell clones after liver transplantation. Generated by immunoSEQ multiplex PCR, the TCRdb table keeps only in-frame clones and is missing some. The sample lists 68,000 or so clones, about four fifths occurring once. This sample comprised CD4+ T cells from blood, obtained before liver transplant. These TCRs come from a human donor who received a liver transplant.

The chain uses TRBV21-1 and TRBJ1-2. TRBV21-1 is termed a pseudogene. The CDR3 totals 15 residues. The CDR3 loop reads CASSKDQTHRRGYTF. The CDR3 nucleotides read TGTGCCAGCAGCAAGGACCAGACCCACCGGAGAGGCTACACCTTC.

The chain links TRBV28 to TRBJ1-2; no clear D gene. The ends were cut back, 4 bases at V and 3 bases at J, with 12 bases in the middle. From germline, CDR1 is MDHEN and CDR2 SYDVKM. The CDR3 extends over 14 amino acids. The CDR3 spells CASSSPGIDYGYTF. In DNA form, the CDR3 reads TGTGCCAGCAGTTCCCCAGGAATAGACTATGGCTACACCTTC.

The CDR3: CASSPPPYNEQFF. DNA for the CDR3: TGTGCCAGTAGCCCCCCGCCCTACAATGAGCAGTTCTTC. The V and J genes are TRBV19 and TRBJ2-1, with unresolved D. CDR1 and CDR2 (germline): LNHDA, SQIVND (reference sequence). The germline V and J ends were trimmed by 6 bases and 2 bases, with 8 bases remaining between them. The CDR3 spans 13 residues.

The chain couples TRBV5-1 to TRBJ1-1; D call uncertain. This CDR3 has 14 amino acids. Germline CDR1 SGHRS, CDR2 YFSETQ. Trimming took off 0 bases at V and 1 base at J, with 7 bases between the two ends. The CDR3 bases are TGCGCCAGCAGCTTGGGAGGGAGGAACACTGAAGCTTTCTTT. Its translation is CASSLGGRNTEAFF.

The chain uses TRBV19 and TRBJ2-7, with D perhaps given as TRBD1 or TRBD2 (6 bases each). The germline CDR1 and CDR2 sequences are LNHDA and SQIVND (reference sequence). V lost 8 bases and J 4 bases, leaving 15 bases between the germline ends. The CDR3 has 13 amino acids. The CDR3 here is CASGRTGRYEQYF. CDR3 bases: TGTGCCAGTGGGAGAACAGGGAGGTACGAGCAGTACTTC. Full variable domain (remainder filled in from reference TRBV19 and TRBJ2-7): DGGITQSPKYLFRKEGQNVTLSCEQNLNHDAMYWYRQDPGQGLRLIYYSQIVNDFQKGDIAEGYSVSREKKESFPLTVTSAQKNPTAFYLCASGRTGRYEQYFGPGTRLTVT.

The chain carries TRBV13 and TRBJ1-1, with D unclear. This CDR3 has 12 amino acids. Germline-derived CDR1 and CDR2 are PRHDT and FYEKMQ (reference sequence). The V gene lost 1 base and the J gene lost 6 bases, with 6 bases spanning the gap. The CDR3 loop is CASSLEHAEAFF. For the CDR3, the DNA is TGTGCCAGCAGCTTAGAACATGCTGAAGCTTTCTTT.

This chain links TRBV2 with TRBJ1-2; D is ambiguous. The CDR3 consists of 13 residues. Per the germline V gene, CDR1 is SNHLY and CDR2 is FYNNEI. V was clipped by 6 bases and J by 4 bases, with 12 bases between them. CDR3 amino acids: CASRIDGSYGYTF. The CDR3 DNA reads as TGTGCCAGCAGAATCGACGGGAGCTATGGCTACACCTTC.

V and J are TRBV5-1 and TRBJ2-5; the match to TRBD2 covers 7 bases. This CDR3 region has 14 residues. V lost 4 bases and J lost 1; bases outside the gene matches: 4. Germline V lookup: CDR1 SGHRS, CDR2 YFSETQ. The DNA of the CDR3 is TGCGCCAGCAGCCTGACTAGCCTCCAAGAGACCCAGTACTTC. It yields the protein CASSLTSLQETQYF.

This chain joins TRBV5-1 and TRBJ2-3; 8 bases map to TRBD2. Trimming cost V 3 bases and J 4 bases; bases outside gene matches: 4. Germline values: CDR1 SGHRS, CDR2 YFSETQ. The CDR3 contains 14 residues. CDR3 region: CASSSGGGPDTQYF. In DNA form, the CDR3 reads TGCGCCAGCAGCTCGGGAGGGGGGCCAGATACGCAGTATTTT.

The chain is built from TRBV4-3 and TRBJ1-1, with D tentatively TRBD1 (5 bases). The CDR3 is made up of 14 amino acids. V was pared by 2 bases and J by 2 bases, with 9 bases between. In germline, CDR1 is LGHNA, CDR2 YSLEER. CDR3 bases: TGCGCCAGCAGCCAAACAGGCTTTAACACTGAAGCTTTCTTT. As protein: CASSQTGFNTEAFF.

For the CDR3, the DNA is TGTGCCAGCAGCGTGAAGCGCAGGGGTGAGCAGTTCTTC. It codes for CASSVKRRGEQFF. The rearrangement joins TRBV7-9 to TRBJ2-1, with D possibly matching TRBD1 (6 bases). This CDR3 has 13 amino acids. The V and J ends lost 5 bases and 9 bases respectively, with 14 bases between them. Germline values: CDR1 SEHNR, CDR2 FQNEAQ (reference sequence).

The genes are TRBV6-1 and TRBJ2-3; 9 bases match TRBD2. With V trimmed by 6 bases and J by 1 base, 5 bases remained unmatched. Germline-derived CDR1 and CDR2 are MNHNS and SASEGT. The CDR3 is made up of 15 amino acids. DNA for the CDR3: TGTGCCAGCAGACTTCGGACTAGCGGCACAGATACGCAGTATTTT. It translates to CASRLRTSGTDTQYF.

V usage is TRBV7-8 and J usage is TRBJ2-3; D is unresolved. CDR3 length equals 15 residues. Germline lookup yields CDR1 SGHVS and CDR2 FQNEAQ. V was clipped by 5 bases and J by 0 bases, with 12 bases between them. The CDR3 reads CASSRRRTSTDTQYF. Here the CDR3 DNA reads TGTGCCAGCAGCCGTCGACGGACCAGCACAGATACGCAGTATTTT. The complete variable domain, with remaining parts taken from reference TRBV7-8 and TRBJ2-3, reads GAGVSQSPRYKVAKRGQDVALRCDPISGHVSLFWYQQALGQGPEFLTYFQNEAQLDKSGLPSDRFFAERPEGSVSTLKIQRTQQEDSAVYLCASSRRRTSTDTQYFGPGTRLTVL.

About this clone: A read error is possible here, since a much larger clone lies one base away. This same CDR3 is encoded by further DNA sequences in the sample. The chain carries TRBV9 and TRBJ2-7; 9 bases match TRBD1. This CDR3 spans 14 amino acids. CDR1 is SGDLS and CDR2 is YYNGEE in the germline V gene. CDR3 nucleotides: TGTGCCAGCAGCACCTCGGGACAGGGCTACGAGCAGTACTTT. It is translated as CASSTSGQGYEQYF. Complete variable domain (other parts from reference TRBV9 and TRBJ2-7): DSGVTQTPKHLITATGQRVTLRCSPRSGDLSVYWYQQSLDQGLQFLIQYYNGEERAKGNILERFSAQQFPDLHSELNLSSLELGDSALYFCASSTSGQGYEQYFGPGTRLTVT.

V gene TRBV7-2 combines with J gene TRBJ2-7; 13 bases map to TRBD2. This CDR3 is 16 amino acids long. V lost 4 bases and J lost 6; bases outside the gene matches: 9. The V gene's germline CDR1 is SGHTA and CDR2 FQGNSA. The CDR3 spells CASSSLGTSGIGEQYF. The CDR3 nucleotides read TGTGCCAGCAGCTCCCTGGGGACTAGCGGGATCGGCGAGCAGTACTTC. Combining the CDR3 with reference TRBV7-2 and TRBJ2-7 gives the whole variable domain GAGVSQSPSNKVTEKGKDVELRCDPISGHTALYWYRQSLGQGLEFLIYFQGNSAPDKSGLPSDRFSAERTGGSVSTLTIQRTQQEDSAVYLCASSSLGTSGIGEQYFGPGTRLTVT.

The chain has TRBV7-6 and TRBJ2-5, with D perhaps TRBD1 (5 bases). Germline values: CDR1 SGHVS, CDR2 FNYEAQ. The CDR3 consists of 18 residues. V lost 1 base and J lost 5, with 23 bases in between. The CDR3 DNA reads TGTGCCAGCAGCTTAGGATGGGCAGGGCCTAGGTTATCGGAGACCCAGTACTTC. Translated: CASSLGWAGPRLSETQYF.

This chain links TRBV5-1 with TRBJ2-1, with 12 bases lining up with TRBD2. The CDR3 covers 15 residues. Per the germline V gene, CDR1 is SGHRS and CDR2 is YFSETQ. V shed 4 bases, J shed 5 bases, and the junction held 4 bases outside the gene matches. As DNA, the CDR3 is TGCGCCAGCAGCCTCCGGACTAGCGGGAACAATGAGCAGTTCTTC. It specifies CASSLRTSGNNEQFF.

V gene TRBV30 combines with J gene TRBJ1-5; no clear D. Deletions cut 3 bases from V and 4 bases from J, with 19 bases between. The CDR3 runs 16 residues. The germline V gene encodes CDR1 GTSNPN and CDR2 SVGIG (reference sequence). The CDR3 coding sequence is TGTGCCTGGAGATGGGCGCGCAGTCCCTTTAATCAGCCCCAGCATTTT. It translates to CAWRWARSPFNQPQHF.

The chain couples TRBV28 to TRBJ2-7; TRBD1 matches 9 bases. The trim removed 5 bases at V and 1 base at J, leaving 6 bases unmatched. This CDR3 has 15 residues. Germline CDR1 is MDHEN and CDR2 is SYDVKM. CDR3 nucleotides: TGTGCCAGCAGTGCCTCGGACAGGGGATCCTACGAGCAGTACTTC. Encoded protein: CASSASDRGSYEQYF.

This clone was seen just once. V usage is TRBV28 and J usage is TRBJ2-7; TRBD2 aligns across 10 bases. The ends lost 4 bases at V and 0 bases at J; junction bases unmatched: 6. The CDR3 extends over 16 amino acids. Germline lookup yields CDR1 MDHEN and CDR2 SYDVKM. The CDR3 spells CASSSGTSASSYEQYF. The CDR3 DNA follows: TGTGCCAGCAGTTCCGGGACTAGCGCTAGCTCCTACGAGCAGTACTTC. Based on the CDR3 plus reference TRBV28 and TRBJ2-7, the full variable domain is DVKVTQSSRYLVKRTGEKVFLECVQDMDHENMFWYRQDPGLGLRLIYFSYDVKMKEKGDIPEGYSVSREKKERFSLILESASTNQTSMYLCASSSGTSASSYEQYFGPGTRLTVT.

V gene TRBV5-1 combines with J gene TRBJ2-1; D uncertain. The CDR3 has 16 residues. Germline values: CDR1 SGHRS, CDR2 YFSETQ. With 2 bases removed from V and 4 bases from J, the gap between germline ends came to 16 bases. CDR3 loop: CASSFAGSYTYNEQFF. The CDR3 coding sequence is TGCGCCAGCAGCTTTGCAGGATCATACACTTACAATGAGCAGTTCTTC.

The chain has TRBV9 and TRBJ1-2; TRBD1 might be the D (5 bases). V dropped 4 bases and J dropped 4 bases, with 11 bases sitting between them. CDR1 SGDLS and CDR2 YYNGEE come from the germline V gene. The CDR3 consists of 13 residues. The CDR3 sequence: CASSPTDLYGYTF. CDR3 coding DNA: TGTGCCAGCAGCCCGACAGACCTCTATGGCTACACCTTC. The whole variable domain, filled in from reference TRBV9 and TRBJ1-2, reads DSGVTQTPKHLITATGQRVTLRCSPRSGDLSVYWYQQSLDQGLQFLIQYYNGEERAKGNILERFSAQQFPDLHSELNLSSLELGDSALYFCASSPTDLYGYTFGSGTRLTVV.

This chain connects TRBV5-1 to TRBJ1-1; TRBD1 aligns across 8 bases. This CDR3 region has 20 residues. In germline, CDR1 is SGHRS, CDR2 YFSETQ. Losses at the gene ends were 3 bases for V and 0 bases for J; bases not matched to a gene: 19. DNA of the CDR3: TGCGCCAGCAGCTCCGAGGGCCCCCGGACAGGGAAAAGGATGAACACTGAAGCTTTCTTT. It translates to CASSSEGPRTGKRMNTEAFF. The whole variable domain, remainder taken from reference TRBV5-1 and TRBJ1-1, is KAGVTQTPRYLIKTRGQQVTLSCSPISGHRSVSWYQQTPGQGLQFLFEYFSETQRNKGNFPGRFSGRQFSNSRSEMNVSTLELGDSALYLCASSSEGPRTGKRMNTEAFFGQGTRLTVV.

This chain connects TRBV19 to TRBJ1-2; 10 bases agree with TRBD1. Germline CDR1 is LNHDA and CDR2 is SQIVND (reference sequence). The CDR3 sequence is 15 residues long. V shed 5 bases and J 5 bases; nucleotides not matched to a gene: 8. The CDR3 DNA is TGTGCCAGTAGTCCCCGGACAGGGGGAGTGTATGGCTACACCTTC. Translation gives CASSPRTGGVYGYTF. The entire variable domain, with the rest obtained from reference TRBV19 and TRBJ1-2, is as follows: DGGITQSPKYLFRKEGQNVTLSCEQNLNHDAMYWYRQDPGQGLRLIYYSQIVNDFQKGDIAEGYSVSREKKESFPLTVTSAQKNPTAFYLCASSPRTGGVYGYTFGSGTRLTVV.